This T cell receptor (beta chain) was observed in a study of human T cells and chemical hapten exposure. As for the study in general: On about 2 cm by about 2 cm of upper inner arm skin, sensitization was performed with 2% DPC. Points from the study as a whole: Expanded TCR sets contained significantly more large CDR3 similarity clusters than controls.

Time point: patch test 1, 2 weeks after DPC sensitization. Treatment defined: therapeutic diphenylcyclopropenone sensitization with weekly scalp DPC. Original data processing: Counting gave a median of around 100,000 TCRs per sample, with values ranging from about 23,224 to 700,000. TCRdb independently ran MiXCR on the RACE reads; one entry per CDR3 protein. The V and J calls shown here were made by TCRdb, not taken from the authors' results. The sample shows roughly 380,000 distinct CDR3 sequences, nearly 5% of them seen only once. The sample holds many counts of this clonotype. Its antigen is still unknown. The V gene's germline CDR1 is SGHRS and CDR2 YFSETQ. V lost 2 bases and J 4 bases, leaving 12 bases between the germline ends. CDR3 length: 14 residues.

V usage is TRBV5-1 and J usage is TRBJ1-1, with D unclear. The source is a woman between 45 and 65 years old with alopecia areata. Some clones in this sample may be carry-over from other donors' samples. The sequencing used whole blood, collected in connection with sensitization to the hapten diphenylcyclopropenone (DPC). CDR3 sequence (DNA): TGCGCCAGCAGCTTCGGCAGCATGCTCACTGAAGCTTTCTTT. This codes for CASSFGSMLTEAFF.